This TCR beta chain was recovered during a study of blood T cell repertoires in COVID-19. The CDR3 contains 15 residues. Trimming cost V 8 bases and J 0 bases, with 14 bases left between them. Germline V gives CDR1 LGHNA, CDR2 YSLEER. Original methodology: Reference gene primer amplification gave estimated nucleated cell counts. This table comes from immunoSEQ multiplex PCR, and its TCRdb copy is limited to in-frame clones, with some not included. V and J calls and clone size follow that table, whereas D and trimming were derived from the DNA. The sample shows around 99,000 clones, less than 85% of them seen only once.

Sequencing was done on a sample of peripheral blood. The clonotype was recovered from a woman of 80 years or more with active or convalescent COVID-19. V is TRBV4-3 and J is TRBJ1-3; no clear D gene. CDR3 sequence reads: CASATSYNSGNTIYF. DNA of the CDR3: TGCGCCAGCGCCACGTCATACAACTCTGGAAACACCATATATTTT.